Shown below are 5 T cell receptor beta chains from a single sample sequenced in a study of T cell repertoires in cytomegalovirus infection (dated by TCRdb to about 2019). Instrument used: Illumina HiSeq 1500. The public reads were quality trimmed at Q25 with fastp and then assembled into clones with MiXCR by TCRdb, keeping productive beta chains. Every entry covers one CDR3 protein and lists the most common genes and DNA from its rows. Present in this sample are 300,000 to 400,000 distinct CDR3 sequences, over 7.5% of which were seen just once. Over 3.5% of the sample goes to the ten largest clones. The sequencing input was PBMCs. Receptors were obtained from a human donor in good health (CMV status not recorded). Some clones in this sample may be carry-over from other donors' samples.

This clonotype was seen ten or more times. The chain has TRBV6-2 or TRBV6-3 and TRBJ1-2, with a tentative D call TRBD1 (6 bases). Germline V gene lookup returns CDR1 MNHEY and CDR2 SVGEGT. Trimming removed 5 bases at V and 1 base at J, with 14 bases between. The CDR3 has 15 residues. The CDR3 DNA reads as TGTGCCAGCAGTAACAACAGGGAGCTTAACTATGGCTACACCTTC. Translation gives CASSNNRELNYGYTF.

This clonotype was recorded at least ten times. The chain employs TRBV20-1 and TRBJ2-5; the D gene is possibly TRBD1 (6 bases). The CDR3 runs to 12 residues. In germline, CDR1 is DFQATT, CDR2 SNEGSKA (reference sequence). Trimming removed 4 bases from V and 2 bases from J, with 8 bases in between. The CDR3 DNA reads TGCAGTGCTACCGGACAGCAAGAGACCCAGTACTTC. It codes for CSATGQQETQYF.

The rearrangement links TRBV25-1 to TRBJ1-2, with D hard to call. Germline V gene sequence: CDR1 MGHDK, CDR2 SYGVNS. V gave up 7 bases and J gave up 8 bases, with 14 bases separating them. This CDR3 has 12 amino acids. CDR3 DNA sequence: TGTGCCAGCATGGACGGTCTGCGGGGCTACACCTTC. Translation: CASMDGLRGYTF.

This clonotype appeared many times. V and J are TRBV7-3 and TRBJ2-1, with D unresolved. The CDR3 has 16 residues. Germline values: CDR1 SGHTA, CDR2 FQGTGA. Trimming removed 5 bases from V and 4 bases from J, with 18 bases in between. This CDR3 is CASSLGAAGPYNEQFF. The CDR3 DNA is TGTGCCAGCAGCCTCGGCGCGGCCGGCCCATACAATGAGCAGTTCTTC.

This chain links TRBV9 with TRBJ1-1; D perhaps matches TRBD1 (6 bases). V dropped 3 bases and J dropped 7 bases, with 19 bases sitting between them. Germline V gene sequence: CDR1 SGDLS, CDR2 YYNGEE. The CDR3 sequence is 15 residues long. This CDR3 is CASSGGTLGLNEAFF. CDR3 coding DNA: TGTGCCAGCAGCGGCGGGACACTCGGACTTAATGAAGCTTTCTTT.